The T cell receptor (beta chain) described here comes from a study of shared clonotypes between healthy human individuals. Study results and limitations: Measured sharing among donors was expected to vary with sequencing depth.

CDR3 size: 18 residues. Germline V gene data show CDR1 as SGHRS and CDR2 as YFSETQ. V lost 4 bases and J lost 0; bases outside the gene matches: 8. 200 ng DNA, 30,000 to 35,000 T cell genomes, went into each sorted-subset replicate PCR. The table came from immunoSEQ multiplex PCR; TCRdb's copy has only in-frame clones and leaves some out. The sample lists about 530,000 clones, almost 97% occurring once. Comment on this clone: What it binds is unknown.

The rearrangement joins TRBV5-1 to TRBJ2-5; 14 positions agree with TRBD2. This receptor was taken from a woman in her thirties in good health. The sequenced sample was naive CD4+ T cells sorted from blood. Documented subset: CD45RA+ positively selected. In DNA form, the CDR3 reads TGCGCCAGCAGCCCCGGGACTAGCGGGAGAGGGGACCAAGAGACCCAGTACTTC. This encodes CASSPGTSGRGDQETQYF.